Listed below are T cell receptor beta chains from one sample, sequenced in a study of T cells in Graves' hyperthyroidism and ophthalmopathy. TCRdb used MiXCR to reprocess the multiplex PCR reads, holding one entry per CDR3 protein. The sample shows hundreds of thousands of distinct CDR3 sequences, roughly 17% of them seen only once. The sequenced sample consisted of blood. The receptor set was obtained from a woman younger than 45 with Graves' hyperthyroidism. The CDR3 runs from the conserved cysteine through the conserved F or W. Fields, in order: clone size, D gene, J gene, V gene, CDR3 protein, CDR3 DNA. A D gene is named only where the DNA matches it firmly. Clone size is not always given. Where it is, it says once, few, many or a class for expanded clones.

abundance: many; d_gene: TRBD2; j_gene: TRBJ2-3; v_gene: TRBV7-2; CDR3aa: CASSPRTSGRVDTQYF; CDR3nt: TGTGCCAGCAGTCCGCGGACTAGCGGGAGGGTAGATACGCAGTATTTT
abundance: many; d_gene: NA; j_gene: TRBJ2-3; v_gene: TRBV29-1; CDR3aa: CSAIATDTQYF; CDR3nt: TGCAGCGCCATAGCGACAGATACGCAGTATTTT
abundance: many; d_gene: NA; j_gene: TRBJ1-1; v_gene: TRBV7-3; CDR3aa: CASSLNLEGPEAFF; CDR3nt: TGTGCCAGCAGCTTAAATCTTGAGGGGCCTGAAGCTTTCTTT
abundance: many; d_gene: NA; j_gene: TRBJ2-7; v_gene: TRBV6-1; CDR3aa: CASSPDRFYEQYF; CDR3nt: TGTGCCAGCAGTCCCGACAGGTTCTACGAGCAGTACTTC
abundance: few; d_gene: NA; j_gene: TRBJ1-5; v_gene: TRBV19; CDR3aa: CASSSDSLGGQPQHF; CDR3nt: TGTGCCAGTAGTTCTGATTCCCTTGGGGGACAGCCCCAGCATTTT
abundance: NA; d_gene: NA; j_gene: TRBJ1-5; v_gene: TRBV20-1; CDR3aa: CSAARVENQPQHF; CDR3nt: TGCAGTGCTGCCCGGGTGGAGAATCAGCCCCAGCATTTT
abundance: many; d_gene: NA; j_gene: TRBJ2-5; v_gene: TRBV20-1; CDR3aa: CSARDRRAPWETQYF; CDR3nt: TGCAGTGCTAGAGATAGAAGGGCTCCATGGGAGACCCAGTACTTC
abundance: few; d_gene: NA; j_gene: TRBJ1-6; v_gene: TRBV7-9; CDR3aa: CASSFGESPLHF; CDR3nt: TGTGCCAGCAGCTTCGGGGAATCACCCCTCCACTTT
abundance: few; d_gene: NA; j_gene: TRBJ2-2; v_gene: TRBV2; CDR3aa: CASSEGVGTGELFF; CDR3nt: TGTGCCAGCAGTGAGGGCGTGGGGACCGGGGAGCTGTTTTTT
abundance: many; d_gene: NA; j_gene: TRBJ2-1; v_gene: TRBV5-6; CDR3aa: CASSSARGGNEQFF; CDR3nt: TGTGCCAGCAGCTCGGCTAGGGGGGGCAATGAGCAGTTCTTC
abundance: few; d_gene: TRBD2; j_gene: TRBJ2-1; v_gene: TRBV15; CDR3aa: CATSRVYPSGRRSYNEQFF; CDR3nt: TGTGCCACCAGCAGAGTATATCCAAGCGGGAGGAGATCCTACAATGAGCAGTTCTTC
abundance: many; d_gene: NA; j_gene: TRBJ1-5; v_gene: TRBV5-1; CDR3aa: CASSLDGRIFQPQHF; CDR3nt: TGCGCCAGCAGCTTGGATGGGAGGATTTTTCAGCCCCAGCATTTT
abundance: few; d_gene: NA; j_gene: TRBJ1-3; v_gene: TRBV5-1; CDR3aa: CASSNGVSSGNTIYF; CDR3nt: TGCGCCAGCAGCAATGGAGTATCCTCCGGAAACACCATATATTTT
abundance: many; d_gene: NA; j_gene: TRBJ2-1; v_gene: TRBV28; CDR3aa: CASSSMDRGEQFF; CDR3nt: TGTGCCAGCAGTTCCATGGACAGAGGCGAGCAGTTCTTC
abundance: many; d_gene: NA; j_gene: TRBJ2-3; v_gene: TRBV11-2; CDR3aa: CASCYHSQGSGTDTQYF; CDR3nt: TGTGCCAGCTGCTACCACTCACAGGGAAGTGGAACAGATACGCAGTATTTT
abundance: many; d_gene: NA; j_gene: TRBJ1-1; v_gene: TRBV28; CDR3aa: CTTLWGTEAFF; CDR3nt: TGTACAACTCTCTGGGGCACTGAAGCTTTCTTT
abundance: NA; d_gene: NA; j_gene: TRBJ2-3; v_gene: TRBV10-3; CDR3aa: CAISVLSSAADTQYF; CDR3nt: TGTGCCATCAGTGTACTCTCGTCGGCAGCAGATACGCAGTATTTT
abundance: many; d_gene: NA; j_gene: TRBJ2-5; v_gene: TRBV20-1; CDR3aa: CSARPGLRETQYF; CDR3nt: TGCAGTGCCCGACCGGGACTCCGAGAGACCCAGTACTTC
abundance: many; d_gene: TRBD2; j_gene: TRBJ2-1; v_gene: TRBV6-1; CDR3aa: CASRGGLAGTYNEQFF; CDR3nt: TGTGCCAGCAGGGGCGGACTAGCGGGTACCTACAATGAGCAGTTCTTC
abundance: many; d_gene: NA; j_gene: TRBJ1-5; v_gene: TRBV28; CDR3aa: CASSLRQPQHF; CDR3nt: TGTGCCAGCAGTTTAAGGCAGCCCCAGCATTTT
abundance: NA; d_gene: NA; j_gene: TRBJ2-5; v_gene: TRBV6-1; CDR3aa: CASRTSWGETQYF; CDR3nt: TGTGCCAGCCGGACCTCCTGGGGAGAGACCCAGTACTTC
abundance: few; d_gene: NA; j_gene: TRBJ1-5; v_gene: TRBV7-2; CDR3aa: CASSRNMLTQPQHF; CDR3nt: TGTGCCAGCAGCCGTAACATGCTGACCCAGCCCCAGCATTTT
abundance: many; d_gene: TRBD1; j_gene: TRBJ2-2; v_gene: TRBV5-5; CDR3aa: CASSSGQPNTGELFF; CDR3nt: TGTGCCAGCAGCTCGGGACAGCCGAACACCGGGGAGCTGTTTTTT
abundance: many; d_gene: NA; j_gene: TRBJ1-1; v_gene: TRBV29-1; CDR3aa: CSVWLGETEAFF; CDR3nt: TGCAGCGTTTGGCTGGGCGAGACTGAAGCTTTCTTT
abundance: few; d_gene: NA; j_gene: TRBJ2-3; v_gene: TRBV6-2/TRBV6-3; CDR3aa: CASISMFSTDTQYF; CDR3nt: TGTGCCAGCATTAGCATGTTCAGCACAGATACGCAGTATTTT
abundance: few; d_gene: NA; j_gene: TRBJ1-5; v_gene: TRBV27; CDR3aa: CASSRGGRGSQPQHF; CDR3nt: TGTGCCAGCAGTCGGGGGGGGAGGGGTTCTCAGCCCCAGCATTTT
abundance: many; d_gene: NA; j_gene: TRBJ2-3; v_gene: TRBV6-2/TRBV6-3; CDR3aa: CASSYTFTGVADTQYF; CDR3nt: TGTGCCAGCAGTTACACCTTCACGGGCGTCGCAGATACGCAGTATTTT
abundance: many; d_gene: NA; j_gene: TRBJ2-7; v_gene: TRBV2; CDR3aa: CASSPRSLSYEQYF; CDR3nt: TGTGCCAGCAGTCCTAGAAGTCTTTCCTACGAGCAGTACTTC
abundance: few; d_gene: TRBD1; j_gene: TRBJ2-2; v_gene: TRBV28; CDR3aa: CASNDRVPTGELFF; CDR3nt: TGTGCCAGCAACGACAGGGTTCCCACCGGGGAGCTGTTTTTT
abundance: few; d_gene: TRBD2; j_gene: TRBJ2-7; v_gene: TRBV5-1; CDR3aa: CASSLVPTSGSLYEQYF; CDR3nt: TGCGCCAGCAGCTTGGTCCCCACTAGCGGGAGTCTCTACGAGCAGTACTTC
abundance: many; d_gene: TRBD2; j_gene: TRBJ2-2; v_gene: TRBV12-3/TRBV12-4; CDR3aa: CASSATYTSGRAVDTGELFF; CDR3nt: TGTGCCAGCAGTGCAACCTATACTAGCGGGAGGGCCGTTGACACCGGGGAGCTGTTTTTT
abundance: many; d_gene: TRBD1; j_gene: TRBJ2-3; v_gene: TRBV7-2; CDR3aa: CASSPRTGMGTDTQYF; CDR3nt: TGTGCCAGCAGCCCGAGGACAGGGATGGGCACAGATACGCAGTATTTT
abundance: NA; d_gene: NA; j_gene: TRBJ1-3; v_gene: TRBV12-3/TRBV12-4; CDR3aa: CASSLAVGDLHSGNTIYF; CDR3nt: TGTGCCAGCAGTTTAGCGGTAGGGGACCTACACTCTGGAAACACCATATATTTT
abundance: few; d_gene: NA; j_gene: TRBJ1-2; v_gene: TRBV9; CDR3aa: CASSLMGGANYGYTF; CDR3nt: TGTGCCAGCAGCCTGATGGGGGGAGCTAACTATGGCTACACCTTC
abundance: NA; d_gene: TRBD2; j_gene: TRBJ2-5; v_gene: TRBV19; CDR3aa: CASRTAGGTFQETQYF; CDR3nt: TGTGCCAGTAGGACGGCGGGGGGCACCTTCCAAGAGACCCAGTACTTC
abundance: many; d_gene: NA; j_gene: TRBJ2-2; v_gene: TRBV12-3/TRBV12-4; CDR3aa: CASSTPTSVFAGELFF; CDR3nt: TGTGCCAGCAGTACGCCGACTAGTGTGTTTGCCGGGGAGCTGTTTTTT
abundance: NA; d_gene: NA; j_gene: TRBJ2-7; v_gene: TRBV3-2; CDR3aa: CASNTGHGSYEQYF; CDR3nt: TGTGCCAGCAACACCGGGCATGGGAGTTACGAGCAGTACTTC
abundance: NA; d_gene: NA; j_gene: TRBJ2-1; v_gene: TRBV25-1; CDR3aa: CASSEVAVVADEQFF; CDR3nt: TGTGCCAGCTCCGAGGTAGCTGTGGTAGCCGATGAGCAGTTCTTC
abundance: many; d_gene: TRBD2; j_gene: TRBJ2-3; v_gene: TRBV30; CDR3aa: CAWSVKRETDTQYF; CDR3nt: TGTGCCTGGAGTGTGAAGCGGGAGACAGATACGCAGTATTTT
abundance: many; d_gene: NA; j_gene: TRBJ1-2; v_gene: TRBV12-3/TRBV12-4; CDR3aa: CASSLHQGRDGYTF; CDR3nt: TGTGCCAGCAGTCTTCACCAGGGGAGGGATGGCTACACCTTC
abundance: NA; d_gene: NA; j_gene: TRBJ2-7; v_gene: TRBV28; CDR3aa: CASNTRKYEQYF; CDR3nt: TGTGCCAGCAATACGAGAAAATACGAGCAGTACTTC
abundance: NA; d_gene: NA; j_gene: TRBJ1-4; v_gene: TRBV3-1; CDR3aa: CASSQTKGRYEKLFF; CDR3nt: TGTGCCAGCAGCCAAACCAAGGGGCGATATGAAAAACTGTTTTTT
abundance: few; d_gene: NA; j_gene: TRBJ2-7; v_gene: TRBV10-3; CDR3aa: CAISGLGTAATSSYEQYF; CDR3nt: TGTGCCATCAGTGGGCTTGGGACCGCAGCTACCAGCTCCTACGAGCAGTACTTC
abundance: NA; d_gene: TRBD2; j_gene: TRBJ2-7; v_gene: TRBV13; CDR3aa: CASSLGRGSGRSYEQYF; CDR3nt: TGTGCCAGCAGCTTGGGACGGGGTAGCGGGAGATCTTACGAGCAGTACTTC
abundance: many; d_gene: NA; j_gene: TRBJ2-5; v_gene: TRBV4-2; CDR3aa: CASSQDGSGETQYF; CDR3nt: TGTGCCAGCAGCCAAGATGGAAGTGGGGAGACCCAGTACTTC
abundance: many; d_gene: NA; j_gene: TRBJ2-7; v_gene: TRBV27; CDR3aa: CASRALRPPYEQYF; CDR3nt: TGTGCCAGCAGGGCACTTCGGCCTCCCTACGAGCAGTACTTC
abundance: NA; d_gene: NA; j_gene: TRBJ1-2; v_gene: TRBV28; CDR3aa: CASRLGGGTNYGYTF; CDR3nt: TGTGCCAGCAGGCTAGGGGGGGGGACTAACTATGGCTACACCTTC
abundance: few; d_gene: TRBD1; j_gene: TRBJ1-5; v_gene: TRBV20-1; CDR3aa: CSARTHRDRGRLGNQPQHF; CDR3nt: TGCAGTGCTAGAACCCACCGGGACAGGGGGCGCTTGGGGAATCAGCCCCAGCATTTT
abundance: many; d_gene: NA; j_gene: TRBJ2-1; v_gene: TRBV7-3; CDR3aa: CASSALTNYNEQFF; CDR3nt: TGTGCCAGCAGTGCGTTGACTAACTACAATGAGCAGTTCTTC
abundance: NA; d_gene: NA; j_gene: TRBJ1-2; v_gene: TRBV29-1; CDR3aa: CSVEDPTENYGYTF; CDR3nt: TGCAGCGTTGAAGATCCGACAGAAAACTATGGCTACACCTTC
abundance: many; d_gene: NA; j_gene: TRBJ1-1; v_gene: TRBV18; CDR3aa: CASSPDTGEAFF; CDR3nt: TGTGCCAGCTCACCAGACACCGGTGAAGCTTTCTTT
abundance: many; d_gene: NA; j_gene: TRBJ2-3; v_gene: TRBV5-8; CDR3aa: CASSTEQGPNTDTQYF; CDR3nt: TGTGCCAGCAGCACGGAACAGGGACCCAACACAGATACGCAGTATTTT
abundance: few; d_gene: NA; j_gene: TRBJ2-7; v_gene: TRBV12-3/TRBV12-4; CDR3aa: CASSRDWTSYGQYF; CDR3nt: TGTGCCAGCAGCCGTGACTGGACCTCCTACGGGCAGTACTTC
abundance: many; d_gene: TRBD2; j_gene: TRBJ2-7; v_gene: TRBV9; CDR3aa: CASSEGLAESSYEQYF; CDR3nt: TGTGCCAGCAGCGAAGGACTAGCGGAGAGCTCCTACGAGCAGTACTTC
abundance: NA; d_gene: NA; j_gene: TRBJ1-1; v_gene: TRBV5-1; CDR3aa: CASSSGKMNTEAFF; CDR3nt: TGCGCCAGTTCTTCAGGGAAAATGAACACTGAAGCTTTCTTT
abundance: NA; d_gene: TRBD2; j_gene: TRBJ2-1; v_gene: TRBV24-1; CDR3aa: CATSDLGRGWLAGGGEQFF; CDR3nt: TGTGCCACCAGTGATTTGGGCAGGGGATGGCTAGCGGGAGGAGGGGAGCAGTTCTTC
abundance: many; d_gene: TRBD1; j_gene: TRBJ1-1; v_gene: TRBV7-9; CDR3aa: CASSLGGGPAFF; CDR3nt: TGTGCCAGCAGCTTAGGAGGGGGCCCGGCTTTCTTT